The clone carrying this T cell receptor (beta chain) was found a few times. Its specificity is not known. The data derive from a study of T cells in Graves' hyperthyroidism and ophthalmopathy. Trimming left V 4 bases short and J 3 bases short, with 7 bases between. This CDR3 contains 13 residues. Study-level findings and limits: The model foresaw ophthalmopathy a median approximately 6.3 months prior to onset. The authors' 13 V-J model separated ophthalmopathy from stable hyperthyroidism.

Amplification of TCR beta CDR3 regions used RNA as the template. TCR CDR3 regions were first amplified by RT-PCR with HTBI primers. From the multiplex PCR reads, TCRdb called clonotypes with MiXCR, one entry per CDR3 protein. The sample has 300,000 to 350,000 distinct CDR3 sequences; roughly 18% are singletons. Thyroid ultrasound, orbital computed tomography, clinical symptoms, and serum thyroxine and TRAb underpinned diagnoses. This sample holds PBMCs from less than 13 ml fresh peripheral blood. The sequencing input was blood. This clonotype was obtained from a middle-aged woman with Graves' ophthalmopathy. V gene TRBV12-3 or TRBV12-4 combines with J gene TRBJ1-5; D is possibly TRBD1 (5 bases). The CDR3 DNA is TGTGCCAGCAGTTCCGGGACCAATCAGCCCCAGCATTTT. Residues: CASSSGTNQPQHF.